The 31 T cell receptor beta chains below come from one sample, sequenced in a study of blood T cell repertoires in COVID-19. Clones were read by immunoSEQ multiplex PCR, and TCRdb kept only the in-frame ones, dropping some. This table holds 30,000 to 40,000 clones, 87% found once. Sequencing used peripheral blood. These receptors came from an elderly man with active COVID-19.

V usage is TRBV5-1 and J usage is TRBJ2-3, with TRBD2 matching over 10 bases. CDR1 and CDR2 from the germline V gene are SGHRS and YFSETQ. The CDR3 totals 15 residues. Germline trimming cut 3 bases from V and 5 bases from J; bases unmatched to any gene: 6. The CDR3 nucleotides are TGCGCCAGCAGCTACTCTAGCGGGGGTGGAGATACGCAGTATTTT. Translation gives CASSYSSGGGDTQYF.

The gene calls are TRBV5-1 and TRBJ2-3; D is unclear. The germline V gene encodes CDR1 SGHRS and CDR2 YFSETQ. Between the trimmed V and J ends, which lost 0 bases and 0 bases, there was a span of 8 bases. This CDR3 region has 15 residues. The CDR3 DNA sequence: TGCGCCAGCAGCTTGGGGCGGCCTAGCACAGATACGCAGTATTTT. Its translation is CASSLGRPSTDTQYF.

This clone was seen just once. The chain couples TRBV28 to TRBJ2-7; 7 bases are shared with TRBD1. Germline lookup yields CDR1 MDHEN and CDR2 SYDVKM. V lost 6 bases to trimming and J lost 1 base; unmatched junction nucleotides: 9. The CDR3 runs 15 residues. The CDR3 sequence is CASSPRQGWSYEQYF. The DNA of the CDR3 is TGTGCCAGCAGCCCCCGACAGGGCTGGTCCTACGAGCAGTACTTC.

The genes are TRBV28 and TRBJ2-7, with 8 bases aligning to TRBD1. After removal of 9 bases from V and 3 bases from J, the junction contained 10 bases not matched to a gene. CDR1 is MDHEN and CDR2 is SYDVKM in the germline V gene. The CDR3 runs to 14 residues. The CDR3 region is CASTRSGTGYEQYF. For the CDR3, the DNA is TGTGCCAGTACGCGATCCGGGACAGGCTACGAGCAGTACTTC. Together with reference TRBV28 and TRBJ2-7, the CDR3 gives the full variable domain: DVKVTQSSRYLVKRTGEKVFLECVQDMDHENMFWYRQDPGLGLRLIYFSYDVKMKEKGDIPEGYSVSREKKERFSLILESASTNQTSMYLCASTRSGTGYEQYFGPGTRLTVT.

The rearrangement joins TRBV19 to TRBJ2-1; 8 nucleotides agree with TRBD2. The germline gives CDR1 LNHDA, CDR2 SQIVND (reference sequence). With V trimmed by 5 bases and J by 15 bases, 6 bases remained unmatched. This CDR3 spans 11 amino acids. The CDR3 loop is CASSPGLVVFF. CDR3 in DNA: TGTGCCAGTAGTCCGGGACTAGTTGTGTTCTTC.

As to this clone: The junction differs from germline at one of its ends, possibly a read error. The genes are TRBV15 and TRBJ1-1, with 8 nucleotides matching TRBD1. The V gene's germline CDR1 is LNHNV and CDR2 YYDKDF (reference sequence). This CDR3 contains 15 residues. CDR3 in amino acids: CVTSRRQGIVTEAFF. CDR3 nucleotide sequence: TGTGTCACCAGCAGAAGACAGGGGATTGTGACTGAAGCTTTCTTT.

The genes are TRBV7-9 and TRBJ2-7; possibly TRBD1 for D (6 bases). The CDR3 sequence is 14 residues long. Trimming left V 0 bases short and J 5 bases short, with 11 bases between. The germline V gene encodes CDR1 SEHNR and CDR2 FQNEAQ (reference sequence). The CDR3 nucleotides are TGTGCCAGCAGCTTAGCGCGACAGGCTGACGAGCAGTACTTC. Translating it yields CASSLARQADEQYF.

The rearrangement uses TRBV11-2 and TRBJ2-5; 11 bases fit TRBD2. Germline-derived CDR1 and CDR2 are SGHAT and FQNNGV. This CDR3 spans 14 amino acids. With 6 bases clipped from V and 4 bases from J, the junction kept 4 bases outside the gene matches. CDR3 amino acids: CASRRGLAGETQYF. CDR3 nucleotide sequence: TGTGCCAGCAGAAGAGGACTAGCGGGAGAGACCCAGTACTTC.

The gene calls are TRBV28 and TRBJ1-5, with TRBD1 identical over 7 bases. V was clipped by 6 bases and J by 5 bases; unmatched bases: 4. CDR1 and CDR2 from the germline V gene are MDHEN and SYDVKM. The length of the CDR3 is 13 residues. Here the CDR3 DNA reads TGTGCCAGCAGGGACAGGCTCTATCAGCCCCAGCATTTT. Amino acids: CASRDRLYQPQHF.

This rearrangement joins TRBV7-6 to TRBJ1-4; TRBD1 is a possible D gene (6 bases). Germline V gene lookup returns CDR1 SGHVS and CDR2 FNYEAQ. With 2 bases removed from V and 6 bases from J, the gap between germline ends came to 10 bases. The CDR3 has 14 residues. The DNA of the CDR3 is TGTGCCAGCAGCTTACCAGGGGTGGATGAAAAACTGTTTTTT. This codes for CASSLPGVDEKLFF.

This clone was detected a few times. The rearrangement joins TRBV5-4 to TRBJ2-4; TRBD2 agrees at 16 bases. The V and J ends lost 4 bases and 10 bases, in that order; junction bases with no gene match: 2. The CDR3 is made up of 14 amino acids. CDR1 and CDR2 from the germline V gene are SGHNT and YYREEE (reference sequence). Here the CDR3 reads CASSPGLAGGIQYF. In DNA, the CDR3 is TGTGCCAGCAGCCCGGGACTAGCGGGAGGGATTCAGTACTTC.

The J gene is TRBJ1-4, the V gene TRBV27; 7 bases fit TRBD1. Germline assignment: CDR1 MNHEY and CDR2 SMNVEV (reference sequence). The CDR3 loop spans 19 amino acids. J was trimmed by 2 bases and V by 0 bases; bases with no gene match: 12. CDR3: CASSLSIGRGRITNEKLFF. Here the CDR3 DNA reads TGTGCCAGCAGTTTATCGATTGGTAGGGGGCGAATCACTAATGAAAAACTGTTTTTT.

The rearrangement uses TRBV2 and TRBJ1-2; D is unresolved. V gave up 3 bases and J gave up 0 bases, with 5 bases separating them. CDR3 length: 13 residues. Per germline, CDR1 SNHLY and CDR2 FYNNEI. The CDR3, as DNA: TGTGCCAGCAGTGACAGAACTAACTATGGCTACACCTTC. Protein sequence: CASSDRTNYGYTF.

The chain uses TRBV5-1 and TRBJ2-7; TRBD2 aligns across 11 bases. V gave up 5 bases and J gave up 4 bases; unmatched junction bases: 8. The CDR3 is 15 residues long. Germline CDR1 is SGHRS and CDR2 is YFSETQ. DNA of the CDR3: TGCGCCAGCAGACCTCTGGGGACTAGCGGTTACGAGCAGTACTTC. Its protein product is CASRPLGTSGYEQYF.

In its sample, this clone was seen once. DNA for the CDR3: TGTGCCATCAGTCAAGAGGTCACCGGGGAGCTGTTTTTT. Protein sequence: CAISQEVTGELFF. This rearrangement joins TRBV10-3 to TRBJ2-2; D remains ambiguous. The CDR3 length is 13 residues. V was cut by 5 bases and J by 4 bases, with 8 bases left in between. In germline, CDR1 is ENHRY, CDR2 SYGVKD.

The chain carries TRBV11-3 and TRBJ2-7; TRBD1 is a possible D gene (6 bases). CDR1 SGHNT and CDR2 YENEEA come from the germline V gene. The CDR3 runs 18 residues. Between the trimmed V and J ends, which lost 1 base and 1 base, there was a span of 20 bases. The DNA of the CDR3 is TGTGCCAGCAGCTTAGTATCGGGGATCCGGGACAAATCCTACGAGCAGTACTTC. Amino acid sequence: CASSLVSGIRDKSYEQYF.

The rearrangement uses TRBV20-1 and TRBJ1-5, with 7 nucleotides matching TRBD1. The length of the CDR3 is 16 residues. Trimming removed 3 bases from V and 3 bases from J; junction bases left unmatched: 11. CDR1 DFQATT and CDR2 SNEGSKA come from the germline V gene (reference sequence). The CDR3 nucleotides are TGCAGTGCTAGTACGGAGGGGGCTCGGGCCAATCAGCCCCAGCATTTT. It is translated as CSASTEGARANQPQHF.

The chain has TRBV19 and TRBJ1-5, with D tentatively TRBD1 (6 bases). V was clipped by 9 bases and J by 4 bases, with 10 bases between them. The CDR3 consists of 12 residues. From germline, CDR1 is LNHDA and CDR2 SQIVND (reference sequence). The CDR3 loop reads CASGQPNQPQHF. CDR3 DNA: TGTGCCAGCGGACAGCCTAATCAGCCCCAGCATTTT.

This CDR3 reads CASSEGLAASYEQYF. In nucleotides, the CDR3 is TGTGCCAGCAGCGAGGGACTAGCGGCATCCTACGAGCAGTACTTC. V is TRBV9 and J is TRBJ2-7; 11 nucleotides match TRBD2. Germline V gives CDR1 SGDLS, CDR2 YYNGEE. The CDR3 spans 15 residues. J lost 1 base, V lost 3 bases, and 3 bases had no gene match.

The chain uses TRBV28 and TRBJ2-1, with D possibly TRBD2 on 6 matching bases. The germline CDR1 and CDR2 sequences are MDHEN and SYDVKM. V was pared by 2 bases and J by 2 bases, with 7 bases between. The CDR3 is 14 amino acids. This CDR3 reads CASSLREAYNEQFF. In DNA, the CDR3 is TGTGCCAGCAGTTTAAGGGAGGCCTACAATGAGCAGTTCTTC.

The chain is built from TRBV10-1 and TRBJ2-7; 11 nucleotides align to TRBD2. J was trimmed by 3 bases and V by 11 bases; bases with no gene match: 9. This CDR3 spans 14 amino acids. Germline loops: CDR1 WNHNN, CDR2 SYGVQD (reference sequence). The CDR3 DNA is TGCGCCGGCCATAGCGGGAGGGCGGACTACGAGCAGTACTTC. This translates into CAGHSGRADYEQYF.

The chain combines TRBV6-5 with TRBJ2-3; TRBD1 agrees at 7 bases. V was clipped by 6 bases and J by 2 bases; unmatched bases: 5. Per the germline V gene, CDR1 is MNHEY and CDR2 is SVGAGI. The CDR3 is 14 residues long. The CDR3 DNA follows: TGTGCCAGCAGGCCGGGACAGAACACAGATACGCAGTATTTT. Protein: CASRPGQNTDTQYF.

The chain has TRBV5-1 and TRBJ1-2, with D uncertain. Looked up from germline, CDR1 is SGHRS and CDR2 is YFSETQ. V shed 4 bases and J shed 4 bases, with 11 bases lying between them. This CDR3 is built from 13 residues. The CDR3 is CASSPGGPYGYTF. CDR3 DNA sequence: TGCGCCAGCAGCCCTGGAGGTCCCTATGGCTACACCTTC. The whole variable domain, remainder taken from reference TRBV5-1 and TRBJ1-2, is KAGVTQTPRYLIKTRGQQVTLSCSPISGHRSVSWYQQTPGQGLQFLFEYFSETQRNKGNFPGRFSGRQFSNSRSEMNVSTLELGDSALYLCASSPGGPYGYTFGSGTRLTVV.

This clone was counted a few times. The chain recombines TRBV5-1 with TRBJ2-7, with TRBD1 as a possible D gene (6 bases). CDR1 SGHRS and CDR2 YFSETQ come from the germline V gene. The CDR3 is 13 residues long. The ends were cut back, 3 bases at V and 7 bases at J, with 14 bases in the middle. As DNA, the CDR3 is TGCGCCAGCAGCTCAAACAGGGACGGGGAGCAGTACTTC. Protein: CASSSNRDGEQYF.

This chain connects TRBV19 to TRBJ1-4; D not certain. Trimming stripped 7 bases from V and 8 bases from J, with 17 bases between. The CDR3 contains 14 residues. From germline, CDR1 is LNHDA and CDR2 SQIVND (reference sequence). CDR3 sequence (DNA): TGTGCCAGTATCGGCGGATCATTCCCGGAAAAACTGTTTTTT. This codes for CASIGGSFPEKLFF.

The chain joins TRBV5-1 to TRBJ2-3, with 9 bases lining up with TRBD1. J gave up 3 bases and V 0 bases, and 5 bases lay outside the gene matches. Germline lookup yields CDR1 SGHRS and CDR2 YFSETQ. This CDR3 has 16 residues. DNA for the CDR3: TGCGCCAGCAGCTTGGACGGACAGGGGAGGACAGATACGCAGTATTTT. It specifies CASSLDGQGRTDTQYF. Looking up the rest from reference TRBV5-1 and TRBJ2-3 gives the full variable domain: KAGVTQTPRYLIKTRGQQVTLSCSPISGHRSVSWYQQTPGQGLQFLFEYFSETQRNKGNFPGRFSGRQFSNSRSEMNVSTLELGDSALYLCASSLDGQGRTDTQYFGPGTRLTVL.

The V call is TRBV6-2 or TRBV6-3, the J call TRBJ1-2; tentative D call: TRBD1 (6 bases). The CDR3 loop spans 15 amino acids. The V and J ends lost 5 bases and 5 bases respectively, with 18 bases between them. Germline assignment: CDR1 MNHEY and CDR2 SVGEGT. The CDR3 DNA reads as TGTGCCAGCAGTGAGAATCCACAGGGTTGGTATGGCTACACCTTC. Translated, it gives CASSENPQGWYGYTF.

V is TRBV4-3 and J is TRBJ2-5; 12 nucleotides agree with TRBD2. With 0 bases clipped from V and 4 bases from J, the junction kept 12 bases outside the gene matches. The V gene's germline CDR1 is LGHNA and CDR2 YSLEER. The CDR3 is made up of 19 amino acids. The CDR3 DNA is TGCGCCAGCAGCCAAGATCTCCCCTCTAGCGGGAGGGCCGGAGAGACCCAGTACTTC. Translated: CASSQDLPSSGRAGETQYF.

The chain combines TRBV5-1 with TRBJ2-1; possibly TRBD1 for D (6 bases). CDR1 and CDR2 from the germline V gene are SGHRS and YFSETQ. The ends were cut back, 0 bases at V and 2 bases at J, with 9 bases in the middle. The CDR3 length is 15 residues. The CDR3 is CASSLEGGTYNEQFF. The CDR3 nucleotides read TGCGCCAGCAGCTTGGAAGGGGGAACCTACAATGAGCAGTTCTTC.

The chain couples TRBV7-2 to TRBJ2-1; D might be TRBD2 (6 bases). Trimming stripped 3 bases from V and 0 bases from J, with 18 bases between. Germline CDR1 is SGHTA and CDR2 is FQGNSA. The CDR3 contains 18 residues. The CDR3 DNA reads as TGTGCCAGCAGCTTTGCCCCCTCGGGAGTTTCCTCCTACAATGAGCAGTTCTTC. This gives the protein CASSFAPSGVSSYNEQFF.

The V and J genes are TRBV6-5 and TRBJ2-1, with 8 positions matching TRBD2. The CDR3 loop spans 15 amino acids. CDR1 and CDR2 (germline): MNHEY, SVGAGI. Germline trimming cut 6 bases from V and 4 bases from J; bases unmatched to any gene: 8. CDR3 in DNA: TGTGCCAGCAGATTAACTAGCGGAGGATACAATGAGCAGTTCTTC. Amino acid sequence: CASRLTSGGYNEQFF.